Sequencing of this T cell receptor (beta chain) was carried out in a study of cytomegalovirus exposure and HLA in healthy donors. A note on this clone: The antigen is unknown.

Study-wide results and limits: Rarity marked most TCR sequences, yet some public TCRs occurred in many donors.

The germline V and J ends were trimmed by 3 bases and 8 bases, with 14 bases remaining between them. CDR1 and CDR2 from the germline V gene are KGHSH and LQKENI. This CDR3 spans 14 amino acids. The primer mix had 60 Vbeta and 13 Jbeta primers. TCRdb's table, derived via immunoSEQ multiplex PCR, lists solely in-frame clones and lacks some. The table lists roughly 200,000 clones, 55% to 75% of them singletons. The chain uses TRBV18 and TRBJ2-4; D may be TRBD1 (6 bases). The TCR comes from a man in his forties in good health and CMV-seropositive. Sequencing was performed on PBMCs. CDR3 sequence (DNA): TGTGCCAGCTCACCCCAAAACAGGGTAGACATTCAGTACTTC. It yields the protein CASSPQNRVDIQYF.